Below, 9 T cell receptor beta chains from the same sample are listed, as sequenced in a study of T cell responses to AZD1222 COVID-19 vaccine. TCRdb's copy holds only in-frame clones and misses some; the assay was immunoSEQ multiplex PCR. This table has 100,000 to 150,000 clones, over 75% appearing once. The source was peripheral blood, collected on day 0 of AZD1222 vaccination. These receptor sequences come from an adult in good health.

The gene calls are TRBV6-2 or TRBV6-3 and TRBJ2-1; 7 nucleotides line up with TRBD2. J was trimmed by 5 bases and V by 5 bases; bases with no gene match: 12. The CDR3 extends over 16 amino acids. The germline CDR1 and CDR2 sequences are MNHEY and SVGEGT. The CDR3 is CASSALLGTKNNEQFF. CDR3 nucleotides: TGTGCCAGCAGTGCCTTATTGGGGACTAAAAACAATGAGCAGTTCTTC.

V and J are TRBV7-9 and TRBJ1-1, with 7 bases identical to TRBD1. In germline, CDR1 is SEHNR, CDR2 FQNEAQ (reference sequence). The CDR3 runs 13 residues. CDR3 residues: CALTGKVNTEAFF. CDR3 DNA sequence: TGTGCTCTGACAGGGAAGGTGAACACTGAAGCTTTCTTT. The whole variable domain, remainder taken from reference TRBV7-9 and TRBJ1-1, is DTGVSQNPRHKITKRGQNVTFRCDPISEHNRLYWYRQTLGQGPEFLTYFQNEAQLEKSRLLSDRFSAERPKGSFSTLEIQRTEQGDSAMYLCALTGKVNTEAFFGQGTRLTVV.

The chain is built from TRBV6-5 and TRBJ1-4; the match to TRBD1 covers 8 bases. Germline V lookup: CDR1 MNHEY, CDR2 SVGAGI. The CDR3 is 15 residues long. Trimming took 5 bases from V and 8 from J; bases not matched to a gene: 10. CDR3 amino acids: CASSPRDRWREKLFF. The CDR3 DNA is TGTGCCAGCAGTCCCCGGGACAGGTGGAGGGAAAAACTGTTTTTT.

The chain employs TRBV5-1 and TRBJ2-2; D perhaps matches TRBD2 (6 bases). This CDR3 contains 15 residues. The germline CDR1 and CDR2 sequences are SGHRS and YFSETQ. With 5 bases removed from V and 2 bases from J, the gap between germline ends came to 13 bases. CDR3 amino acids: CASRSSGGNTGELFF. The CDR3 DNA reads as TGCGCCAGCAGATCCTCCGGGGGTAACACCGGGGAGCTGTTTTTT.

This clone occurred once. The V call is TRBV6-6, the J call TRBJ1-5, with no clear D. V was pared by 0 bases and J by 4 bases, with 7 bases between. CDR3 length equals 14 residues. The germline CDR1 and CDR2 sequences are MNHNY and SVGAGI (reference sequence). In DNA form, the CDR3 reads TGTGCCAGCAGTTACTCTGATATGAATCAGCCCCAGCATTTT. Amino acids: CASSYSDMNQPQHF.

The chain combines TRBV6-5 with TRBJ1-2, with D maybe TRBD1 (5 bases). The CDR3 extends over 11 amino acids. Germline V gene sequence: CDR1 MNHEY, CDR2 SVGAGI. Trimming left V 9 bases short and J 5 bases short, with 10 bases between. The CDR3 nucleotides read TGTGCCAGTGGGGCGGGTTATGGCTACACCTTC. It specifies CASGAGYGYTF.

CDR3 sequence (DNA): TGTGCCAGCAGCTTAGTGCAGTACAGGGCCGCGGTATCCACTGAAGCTTTCTTT. It codes for CASSLVQYRAAVSTEAFF. The J gene is TRBJ1-1, the V gene TRBV7-2, with TRBD1 as a possible D gene (6 bases). Trimming stripped 1 base from V and 4 bases from J, with 22 bases between. CDR3 length: 18 amino acids. Germline values: CDR1 SGHTA, CDR2 FQGNSA.

This chain links TRBV19 with TRBJ2-7; D gene unclear. V was clipped by 4 bases and J by 2 bases, with 9 bases between them. Germline CDR1 reads LNHDA; CDR2 reads SQIVND (reference sequence). This CDR3 is built from 13 residues. CDR3 protein: CASSNTATYEQYF. DNA for the CDR3: TGTGCCAGTAGTAACACAGCTACCTACGAGCAGTACTTC.

This chain connects TRBV6-6 to TRBJ1-2; the D gene is possibly TRBD1 (6 bases). Per the germline V gene, CDR1 is MNHNY and CDR2 is SVGAGI (reference sequence). V shed 5 bases and J shed 8 bases, with 21 bases lying between them. CDR3 size: 15 residues. The DNA for the CDR3 is TGTGCCAGCAGTCCCCCGGCGGGGGGGCTTCGCGGCTACACCTTC. Amino acid sequence: CASSPPAGGLRGYTF.